This T cell receptor beta chain was obtained from a study of T-cell reconstitution after alpha-beta-depleted transplantation in children. Unique molecular identifiers were used to barcode this TCRbeta library. TCRdb ran MiXCR on the PCR reads and lists one entry per CDR3 protein. The sample carries more than 500,000 distinct CDR3 sequences, over 10% recorded once. This clonotype was found a few times. The CDR3 is 16 amino acids. The V gene lost 4 bases and the J gene lost 9 bases, with 23 bases spanning the gap. The germline V gene encodes CDR1 SGHRS and CDR2 YFSETQ. This clonotype was sampled from a female patient between 2 and 10 years old who had a stem cell transplant for aplastic anemia, so the T cells may come from the graft donor. This chain links TRBV5-1 with TRBJ2-1; TRBD2 might be the D (6 bases). This specimen consisted of PBMCs, mostly from graft donor cells, obtained 180 days after TCRalphabeta/CD19-depleted stem cell transplant. CDR3 amino acids: CASSERLVRGLGEQFF. The CDR3 nucleotides are TGCGCCAGCAGCGAGAGACTAGTTCGGGGTCTGGGTGAGCAGTTCTTC.